The 13 T cell receptor beta chains in this list originate from one sample, sequenced in a study of T cells in Graves' hyperthyroidism and ophthalmopathy. Amplified TCR beta CDR3 regions derived from RNA transcripts. With the HTBI primer set, the TCR CDR3 went through a first round of RT-PCR. MiXCR was run by TCRdb on the multiplex PCR reads, yielding one entry per CDR3 protein. The data contain hundreds of thousands of distinct CDR3 sequences, roughly 16% of them singletons. Sequenced sample: blood. The origin of the receptors is a woman aged 40 to 49 with Graves' ophthalmopathy.

This clonotype was seen more than once but under ten times. The chain has TRBV5-6 and TRBJ1-6; D is uncertain. CDR1 is SGHDT, CDR2 YYEEEE, per germline. The CDR3 runs to 12 residues. Trimming cost V 7 bases and J 5 bases, with 7 bases left between them. The chain's CDR3 is CASEGNNSPLHF. DNA of the CDR3: TGTGCCAGCGAAGGAAATAATTCACCCCTCCACTTT.

This chain uses TRBV7-3 with TRBJ2-7; weak D call: TRBD2 (6 bases). In germline, CDR1 is SGHTA, CDR2 FQGTGA. V dropped 5 bases and J dropped 3 bases, with 11 bases sitting between them. This CDR3 comprises 13 residues. The CDR3 spells CASSPGSLYEQYF. CDR3 DNA: TGTGCCAGCAGCCCCGGGAGTCTCTACGAGCAGTACTTC.

This clonotype has ten or more counts. The rearrangement uses TRBV18 and TRBJ2-7; D perhaps matches TRBD1 (5 bases). Trimming pared 3 bases from V and 3 bases from J, leaving 15 bases between. This CDR3 spans 15 amino acids. Germline loops: CDR1 KGHSH, CDR2 LQKENI. DNA for the CDR3: TGTGCCAGCTCACCTCTAGGGGCGCCGGACTACGAGCAGTACTTC. Its protein is CASSPLGAPDYEQYF.

There are many counts of this clonotype. The chain couples TRBV20-1 to TRBJ1-1; the D gene is possibly TRBD1 (5 bases). In germline, CDR1 is DFQATT, CDR2 SNEGSKA (reference sequence). V dropped 5 bases and J dropped 5 bases, with 9 bases sitting between them. The CDR3 totals 11 residues. The CDR3: CSASRVTEAFF. For the CDR3, the DNA is TGCAGTGCTTCCAGGGTTACTGAAGCTTTCTTT.

This clonotype was recorded many times. The V and J genes are TRBV13 and TRBJ2-7; D is unresolved. This CDR3 region has 13 residues. Trimming removed 2 bases at V and 6 bases at J, with 11 bases between. Per germline, CDR1 PRHDT and CDR2 FYEKMQ (reference sequence). The CDR3 protein is CASSLSIDGEQYF. CDR3 nucleotide sequence: TGTGCCAGCAGCTTATCAATAGATGGCGAGCAGTACTTC.

The rearrangement uses TRBV29-1 and TRBJ2-2; weak D call: TRBD1 (7 bases). The CDR3 is made up of 15 amino acids. Germline V gene data show CDR1 as SQVTM and CDR2 as ANQGSEA. The V end was cut by 6 bases, the J end by 6 bases, with 20 bases between. Here the CDR3 reads CSVRTPQGGPGELFF. For the CDR3, the DNA is TGCAGCGTCCGAACACCCCAGGGGGGTCCCGGGGAGCTGTTTTTT.

This clonotype occurred many times. The rearrangement links TRBV18 to TRBJ2-5, with D tentatively TRBD2 (5 bases). The CDR3 has 15 residues. Germline CDR1 KGHSH, CDR2 LQKENI. V was cut by 1 base and J by 5 bases, with 14 bases left in between. CDR3 in amino acids: CASSPQVGAGETQYF. The CDR3 DNA follows: TGTGCCAGCTCACCACAAGTGGGAGCCGGGGAGACCCAGTACTTC. Together with reference TRBV18 and TRBJ2-5, the CDR3 gives the full variable domain: NAGVMQNPRHLVRRRGQEARLRCSPMKGHSHVYWYRQLPEEGLKFMVYLQKENIIDESGMPKERFSAEFPKEGPSILRIQQVVRGDSAAYFCASSPQVGAGETQYFGPGTRLLVL.

In its sample, this clonotype was seen a few times. The rearrangement uses TRBV30 and TRBJ2-5, with 7 bases fitting TRBD1. V was clipped by 1 base and J by 1 base; unmatched bases: 6. From germline, CDR1 is GTSNPN and CDR2 SVGIG (reference sequence). The length of the CDR3 is 15 residues. CDR3 sequence reads: CAWSAGTASQETQYF. The CDR3 DNA follows: TGTGCCTGGAGTGCGGGGACAGCAAGCCAAGAGACCCAGTACTTC.

The CDR3 sequence: CASSPQGLLEKLFF. The CDR3 bases are TGCGCCAGCAGCCCCCAGGGTTTATTGGAAAAACTGTTTTTT. V usage is TRBV5-1 and J usage is TRBJ1-4; perhaps TRBD1 as D (5 bases). The CDR3 spans 14 residues. The V end lost 4 bases, the J end lost 8 bases, and 15 bases lay between the germline ends. Germline V gene data show CDR1 as SGHRS and CDR2 as YFSETQ.

The gene calls are TRBV6-1 and TRBJ2-2; D possibly corresponds to TRBD1 (5 bases). Trimming stripped 8 bases from V and 3 bases from J, with 10 bases between. The CDR3 loop spans 13 amino acids. Germline V gene lookup returns CDR1 MNHNS and CDR2 SASEGT. CDR3 sequence (DNA): TGTGCCAGCCAAAAGGGGTACACCGGGGAGCTGTTTTTT. Its protein product is CASQKGYTGELFF.

This clonotype has ten or more counts. V usage is TRBV2 and J usage is TRBJ2-7; TRBD2 is a possible D gene (5 bases). This CDR3 spans 14 amino acids. The germline gives CDR1 SNHLY, CDR2 FYNNEI. Trimming took off 6 bases at V and 0 bases at J, with 12 bases between the two ends. CDR3 in amino acids: CASRIEGSSYEQYF. As DNA, the CDR3 is TGTGCCAGCAGAATAGAGGGATCCTCCTACGAGCAGTACTTC.

This clonotype appeared many times. The chain combines TRBV3-1 with TRBJ1-2; D is undetermined. There are 13 residues in the CDR3. The V gene's germline CDR1 is LGHDT and CDR2 YNNKEL (reference sequence). Between the trimmed V and J ends, which lost 0 bases and 1 base, there was a span of 3 bases. The CDR3 DNA sequence: TGTGCCAGCAGCCAAGATAGTAACTATGGCTACACCTTC. This translates into CASSQDSNYGYTF.

This clonotype appeared many times. The rearrangement uses TRBV11-1 and TRBJ2-3, with 9 bases lining up with TRBD2. Germline CDR1 and CDR2: SGHAT and FQDESV (reference sequence). This CDR3 spans 16 amino acids. V gave up 4 bases and J gave up 2 bases; unmatched junction bases: 7. DNA for the CDR3: TGTGCCAGCAGCTCCTTAGCGGGAGCACTCACAGATACGCAGTATTTT. This encodes CASSSLAGALTDTQYF.